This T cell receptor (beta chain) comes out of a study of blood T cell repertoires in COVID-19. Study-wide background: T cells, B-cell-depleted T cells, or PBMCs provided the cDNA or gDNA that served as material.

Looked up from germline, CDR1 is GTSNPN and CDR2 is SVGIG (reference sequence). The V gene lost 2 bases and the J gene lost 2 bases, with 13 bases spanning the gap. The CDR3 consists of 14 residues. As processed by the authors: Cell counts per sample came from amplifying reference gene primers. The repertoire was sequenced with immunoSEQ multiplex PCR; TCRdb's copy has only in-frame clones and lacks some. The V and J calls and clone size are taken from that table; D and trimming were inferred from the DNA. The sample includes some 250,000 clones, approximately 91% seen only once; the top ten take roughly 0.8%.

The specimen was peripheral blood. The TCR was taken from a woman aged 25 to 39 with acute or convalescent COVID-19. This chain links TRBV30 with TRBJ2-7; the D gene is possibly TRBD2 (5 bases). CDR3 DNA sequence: TGTGCCTGGAGTTCAACTAGTAGGACCTACGAGCAGTACTTC. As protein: CAWSSTSRTYEQYF. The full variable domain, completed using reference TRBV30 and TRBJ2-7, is SQTIHQWPATLVQPVGSPLSLECTVEGTSNPNLYWYRQAAGRGLQLLFYSVGIGQISSEVPQNLSASRPQDRQFILSSKKLLLSDSGFYLCAWSSTSRTYEQYFGPGTRLTVT.